These T cell receptor beta chains were read from a single sample in a study of cytomegalovirus exposure and HLA in healthy donors. Profiling relied on immunoSEQ multiplex PCR, and the TCRdb table lists in-frame clones only, not all of them. The table shows some 150,000 clones, with about 94% occurring only once. What was sequenced was PBMCs. These TCRs come from a man aged 18 to 30 in good health and CMV-seropositive. Both conserved end residues are part of each CDR3. D genes are given only for firm matches. Clone sizes are given selectively: once, few, many, or a class where the clone is expanded.

d_call	v_call	clone_size	j_call	cdr3_nt	cdr3_aa
TRBD2	TRBV30	NA	TRBJ2-1	TGTGCCTGGTCTAGCGGGACCTACAATGAGCAGTTCTTC	CAWSSGTYNEQFF
NA	TRBV6-5	NA	TRBJ2-3	TGTGCCAGCAGCCCCCGTTTCAGCACAGATACGCAGTATTTT	CASSPRFSTDTQYF
NA	TRBV7-9	NA	TRBJ1-1	TGTGCCAGCAGCTTTTCGCAGGGATGGAACACTGAAGCTTTCTTT	CASSFSQGWNTEAFF
TRBD2	TRBV13	NA	TRBJ2-1	TGTGCCATTCCGGGACTAGCGCTGAGAGATGAGCAGTTCTTC	CAIPGLALRDEQFF
TRBD1	TRBV5-1	once	TRBJ2-7	TGCGCCAGCAGCCGAAACAGGGGCCCCTACGAGCAGTACTTC	CASSRNRGPYEQYF
NA	TRBV2	few	TRBJ2-7	TGTGCCAGCATCGGAACAGGGAATTCCTACGAGCAGTACTTC	CASIGTGNSYEQYF
NA	TRBV4-1	NA	TRBJ2-7	TGCGCCAGCAGCCCCCAAGTTAACAGGGACGACGAGCAGTACTTC	CASSPQVNRDDEQYF
NA	TRBV7-9	NA	TRBJ2-7	TGTGCCAGCAGCTTAGGTGCGCTCTACGAGCAGTACTTC	CASSLGALYEQYF
NA	TRBV19	NA	TRBJ1-2	TGTGCCAGTAGTTCCGTGGGGGCTGGCCACTATGGCTACACCTTC	CASSSVGAGHYGYTF
NA	TRBV4-1	NA	TRBJ2-7	TGCGCCAGCAGCCAAGGGAGAGACTCCTACGAGCAGTACTTC	CASSQGRDSYEQYF
TRBD2	TRBV7-2	NA	TRBJ2-1	TGTGCCAGCAGCTTGCTAGCGGGAGGAAAGGTCAATGAGCAGTTCTTC	CASSLLAGGKVNEQFF
NA	TRBV27	NA	TRBJ2-3	TGTGCCAGCAGTTTAGCCCGGGACACTACGCAGTATTTT	CASSLARDTTQYF
NA	TRBV28	few	TRBJ1-3	TGTGCCAGCACGTCCCGAGCGAGGGACACCATATATTTT	CASTSRARDTIYF
NA	TRBV2	NA	TRBJ1-4	TGTGCCACTAACCGCCAGCGAAATGAAAAACTGTTTTTT	CATNRQRNEKLFF
TRBD2	TRBV7-8	NA	TRBJ2-1	TGTGCCAGCAGGGGAGGGGACAATGAGCAGTTCTTC	CASRGGDNEQFF
NA	TRBV9	NA	TRBJ2-5	TGTGCCAGCAGCCCCGATGAGGTCCCCCAAGAGACCCAGTACTTC	CASSPDEVPQETQYF
NA	TRBV6-4	NA	TRBJ1-5	TGTGCCAGCAGTGACCCGTATAGCAATCAGCCCCAGCATTTT	CASSDPYSNQPQHF
NA	TRBV28	NA	TRBJ1-5	TGTGCCAGCAGACACAGGTCTCTCAATCAGCCCCAGCATTTT	CASRHRSLNQPQHF
TRBD2	TRBV4-1	NA	TRBJ2-7	TGCGCCAGCAGCCTGACCCCCGCGGGAGTACAGTACGAGCAGTACTTC	CASSLTPAGVQYEQYF
NA	TRBV28	NA	TRBJ2-2	TGTGCCAGCAGTCCCGCGGGGGACAGGCCCGGGGAGCTGTTTTTT	CASSPAGDRPGELFF
NA	TRBV27	NA	TRBJ2-5	TGTGCCAGCAGTTTAGGTCGAGCAGGGGTTGAGACCCAGTACTTC	CASSLGRAGVETQYF
TRBD2	TRBV7-9	NA	TRBJ2-2	TGTGCCAGCAGCTCTATCCGACTAGCTCCTCTGAACACCGGGGAGCTGTTTTTT	CASSSIRLAPLNTGELFF
TRBD1	TRBV4-1	NA	TRBJ2-7	TGCGCCAGCAGCCACCCGGGACAGACCTACGAGCAGTACTTC	CASSHPGQTYEQYF
TRBD1	TRBV6-1	NA	TRBJ1-4	TGTGCCAGCAGTGGACAGGGGATAACAACTAATGAAAAACTGTTTTTT	CASSGQGITTNEKLFF
TRBD2	TRBV7-8	NA	TRBJ2-5	TGTGCCAGCAGCTTAGATGGACTAGTCGAGGAGACCCAGTACTTC	CASSLDGLVEETQYF
NA	TRBV7-9	NA	TRBJ2-2	TGTGCCAGCAGCTTCACTAGTGTGTCCGGGGAGCTGTTTTTT	CASSFTSVSGELFF
NA	TRBV5-1	NA	TRBJ2-1	TGCGCCAGCAGTTTGGAGGGGGCAATCTACAATGAGCAGTTCTTC	CASSLEGAIYNEQFF
TRBD1	TRBV7-9	NA	TRBJ2-1	TGTGCCAGCAGCTTAGCGGTGTGGGACAGGGGTCACAATGAGCAGTTCTTC	CASSLAVWDRGHNEQFF
NA	TRBV7-9	NA	TRBJ2-1	TGTGCCAGCAGCTTTGCGGCGGGCAGCTCCTACAATGAGCAGTTCTTC	CASSFAAGSSYNEQFF
NA	TRBV19	NA	TRBJ2-2	TGTGCCAGTAGCACGGGGAGACTCACCGGGGAGCTGTTTTTT	CASSTGRLTGELFF
TRBD2	TRBV9	NA	TRBJ2-1	TGTGCCAGCAGCCTTAGCGGGAGCGGTGGTGATGAGCAGTTCTTC	CASSLSGSGGDEQFF
TRBD1	TRBV28	NA	TRBJ2-6	TGTGCCAGCAGTTCCTCAGGGGGCATTGGGGCCAACGTCCTGACTTTC	CASSSSGGIGANVLTF
NA	TRBV28	NA	TRBJ1-4	TGTGCCAGCACCCACCTCGGGGGGGCAGCTAATGAAAAACTGTTTTTT	CASTHLGGAANEKLFF
NA	TRBV6-5	NA	TRBJ2-3	TGTGCCAGCAGTTACTCTAGCGGATCGGAGCCAGATACGCAGTATTTT	CASSYSSGSEPDTQYF
NA	TRBV5-1	NA	TRBJ2-3	TGCGCCAGCACCACATCGTCTGGCACAGATACGCAGTATTTT	CASTTSSGTDTQYF
TRBD1	TRBV27	once	TRBJ1-6	TGTGCCAGCAGTAAAGGGACAGGGCGGCGGTACTCACCCCTCCACTTT	CASSKGTGRRYSPLHF
NA	TRBV30	NA	TRBJ2-3	TGTGCCTGGAGACAAGGTTGGCAGGGAGATACGCAGTATTTT	CAWRQGWQGDTQYF
TRBD1	TRBV2	NA	TRBJ1-2	TGTGCCACCCAACGGGACAGGGATCTAGGCTACACCTTC	CATQRDRDLGYTF
TRBD2	TRBV7-2	NA	TRBJ2-2	TGTGCCAGCAGCTCCGGACTAGCCGCCGGGGAGCTGTTTTTT	CASSSGLAAGELFF
TRBD2	TRBV27	once	TRBJ2-7	TGTGCCAGCAGTTCCGGACTAGGTGGCTACGAGCAGTACTTC	CASSSGLGGYEQYF
NA	TRBV6-4	once	TRBJ1-4	TGTGCCAGCAGTGAATTTGCGGCGGCGGGGGGAACTAATGAAAAACTGTTTTTT	CASSEFAAAGGTNEKLFF